The 10 T cell receptor beta chains given below trace back to one sample, sequenced in a study of cytomegalovirus exposure and HLA in healthy donors. With 60 Vbeta and 13 Jbeta primers, the PCR was carried out. Sequencing was performed with immunoSEQ multiplex PCR; in TCRdb, only in-frame clones are kept and a portion is missing. This sample has around 91,000 clones, with around 60% found just once. The sequencing sample was made of PBMCs. The receptors stem from a man between 60 and 75 years old in good health and CMV-seronegative.

In its sample, this clone was seen once. The rearrangement joins TRBV5-1 to TRBJ2-1; 7 bases are a match to TRBD2. The CDR3 is 16 amino acids. CDR1 is SGHRS and CDR2 is YFSETQ in the germline V gene. V gave up 4 bases and J gave up 4 bases; unmatched junction bases: 11. In nucleotides, the CDR3 is TGCGCCAGCAGCGGCACCCCGGGGGGACCATACAATGAGCAGTTCTTC. Its protein is CASSGTPGGPYNEQFF.

To note about this clone: In the same sample, other DNA sequences code for this CDR3. V is TRBV7-9 and J is TRBJ1-6; the D gene is possibly TRBD1 (6 bases). Germline V gene sequence: CDR1 SEHNR, CDR2 FQNEAQ (reference sequence). The length of the CDR3 is 15 residues. Trimming cost V 5 bases and J 5 bases, with 13 bases left between them. CDR3 loop: CASSPPGHDNSPLHF. In DNA form, the CDR3 reads TGTGCCAGCAGCCCGCCGGGACACGATAATTCACCCCTCCACTTT.

This chain uses TRBV21-1 with TRBJ1-5; the table's D call of TRBD1 was not tested on the DNA. TRBV21-1 is given as a pseudogene. The CDR3 runs 14 residues. Here the CDR3 reads CASSDGQGHQPQHF. CDR3 bases: TGTGCCAGCAGCGACGGACAGGGGCATCAGCCCCAGCATTTT.

The V call is TRBV9, the J call TRBJ2-7, with TRBD1 matching over 8 bases. V lost 4 bases and J lost 6; bases outside the gene matches: 12. Per germline, CDR1 SGDLS and CDR2 YYNGEE. This CDR3 has 15 residues. CDR3 protein: CASSTRGDRGSEQYF. Written as DNA, the CDR3 is TGTGCCAGCAGCACGCGGGGTGACAGGGGCTCCGAGCAGTACTTC.

The chain uses TRBV15 and TRBJ1-2, with 8 nucleotides matching TRBD1. Germline values: CDR1 LNHNV, CDR2 YYDKDF (reference sequence). The CDR3 loop spans 15 amino acids. V shed 8 bases, J shed 0 bases, and the junction held 8 bases outside the gene matches. The CDR3 sequence is CATSRDRQTNYGYTF. The CDR3 DNA is TGTGCCACCTCTAGGGACAGGCAGACTAACTATGGCTACACCTTC. Full variable domain (missing parts from reference TRBV15 and TRBJ1-2): DAMVIQNPRYQVTQFGKPVTLSCSQTLNHNVMYWYQQKSSQAPKLLFHYYDKDFNNEADTPDNFQSRRPNTSFCFLDIRSPGLGDTAMYLCATSRDRQTNYGYTFGSGTRLTVV.

The chain recombines TRBV27 with TRBJ2-3; D gene uncertain. Germline V gene data show CDR1 as MNHEY and CDR2 as SMNVEV (reference sequence). This CDR3 is built from 14 residues. The V end was cut by 5 bases, the J end by 4 bases, with 13 bases between. The CDR3 reads CASSATRPSDTQYF. The CDR3 nucleotides read TGTGCCAGCAGTGCGACAAGGCCGTCAGATACGCAGTATTTT.

The chain combines TRBV20-1 with TRBJ1-2; no clear D. The CDR3 runs to 11 residues. Germline CDR1 and CDR2: DFQATT and SNEGSKA (reference sequence). Trimming pared 0 bases from V and 7 bases from J, leaving 6 bases between. The CDR3 region is CSAREALGYTF. The CDR3 coding sequence is TGCAGTGCTAGAGAAGCGCTTGGCTACACCTTC.

In its sample, this clone was seen a few times. The CDR3 loop is CASSLRTGGQETQYF. CDR3 DNA sequence: TGTGCCAGCAGCCTGAGGACAGGGGGACAAGAGACCCAGTACTTC. J is TRBJ2-5 and V is TRBV5-6; 10 nucleotides line up with TRBD1. Trimming removed 4 bases from V and 2 bases from J; junction bases left unmatched: 5. The germline V gene has CDR1 SGHDT and CDR2 YYEEEE. This CDR3 is 15 amino acids long.

The chain is built from TRBV28 and TRBJ2-7, with 7 bases that match TRBD2. Losses at the gene ends were 2 bases for V and 0 bases for J; bases not matched to a gene: 4. Germline CDR1 reads MDHEN; CDR2 reads SYDVKM. The CDR3 covers 15 residues. CDR3 protein: CASSLSGDPSYEQYF. Written as DNA, the CDR3 is TGTGCCAGCAGTTTAAGCGGGGACCCCTCCTACGAGCAGTACTTC.

This clone is a singleton in its sample. The chain combines TRBV28 with TRBJ2-5; 10 bases agree with TRBD2. The CDR3 sequence is 16 residues long. With 3 bases clipped from V and 0 bases from J, the junction kept 4 bases outside the gene matches. The germline CDR1 and CDR2 sequences are MDHEN and SYDVKM. CDR3 amino acids: CASSFVAGGHQETQYF. For the CDR3, the DNA is TGTGCCAGCAGTTTCGTAGCGGGGGGTCACCAAGAGACCCAGTACTTC.